This entry concerns a single TCR beta chain. Its specific antigen is unknown. No much larger clonotype is one base removed from it; base qualities were not supplied. Libraries were made using 5' RACE. Instrument on record: Illumina HiSeq 2000. A universal primer binding site was introduced by template switching, and a unique molecular identifier was present in the final cDNA, enabling accurate counting of TCR cDNA molecules. Specific primers in the conserved constant-segment region were used to synthesize first-strand cDNA for TCR alpha and beta chains. Each cDNA library was double barcoded, with a SMART-Mk sample barcode plus Illumina barcodes, to control for contamination. TruSeq adapter sequences, together with Illumina sample barcodes, were added in two successive PCR steps. The Illumina HiSeq platform was used with custom primers to sequence TCR alpha and beta cDNA libraries. The authors processed their data as follows. MiGEC was used to process raw reads and extract unique molecular identifiers, and MiXCR was used to find CDR3 positions. Recombination models were inferred per individual with the repgenHMM and IGoR tools using an EM algorithm. Shared clonotype analysis was performed with the tcR package in R, normalizing sharing by the product of cloneset sizes. Out-of-frame nonproductive sequences were analyzed to study raw recombination free of thymic and clonal selection effects. TCRdb passed the public sequencing reads through fastp at Q25 and MiXCR, retaining productive beta sequences. Entries are consolidated by CDR3 protein sequence, retaining the most common genes and DNA. TCRdb, not the authors, supplied the V and J calls. The sample has hundreds of thousands of distinct CDR3 sequences on record, roughly 18% of them singletons. The top ten constitute less than 15% of the sample.

The data derive from a study of identical twins (dated by TCRdb to 2016 to 2017). Study-wide context: To test whether fetal clonotypes persist, the study used deep sequencing on TCR alpha and beta repertoires from monozygotic twins, unrelated adults of various ages, and cord blood. To rule out contamination, replicate twin experiments were performed at different times with different library preparation protocols. Beyond this particular receptor, the publication reports: Invariant T cells such as MAIT and iNKT could partly confound zero-insertion analyses, although diverse VJ usage argued against such confounding for most clonotypes. Fewer insertions were carried by abundant cord blood beta clonotypes, a similar but weaker trend appeared in young adult naive repertoires, and no such trend appeared in memory repertoires. A weaker excess of twin sharing was found in beta out-of-frame sequences because the signal-to-noise ratio was lowered by fewer shared sequences. Compared with coincidental sharing between unrelated individuals, out-of-frame TCR alpha sequences shared between twins had an excess of sequences with low generation probability. Because the same donors could not be followed over many years, the conclusions depended on cross-sectional statistical analysis. In monozygotic twins, recombination models systematically underestimated out-of-frame TCR alpha sharing, but the models matched the sharing seen between unrelated individuals.

All donors were healthy Caucasians. The twin cohort comprised three pairs of female monozygotic twins, all aged about 18 to 29 years. Peripheral blood mononuclear cells were the source from which RNA for the TCR libraries was isolated. Relative to germline, V is 5 bases shorter and J is 2 bases shorter, with 12 bases between their ends. The CDR3 sequence holds 14 residues, the cysteine and phenylalanine included. The DNA shown is the 42-base CDR3, in frame from base 1. The germline V gene (reference sequence) supplies CDR1 SEHNR and CDR2 FQNEAQ. These sequences were also reported in another study, on T cells expressing NK-cell markers. The second study reports: TCR beta-chain repertoires were profiled in sorted CD3+CD56+NKG2C+, CD3+CD56+NKG2C- and CD3+CD56-NKG2C+ T-cell subsets from several donors. Among the eight sequenced donors, only one was HCMV-seronegative, while the other seven were HCMV-seropositive. In several experiments an anti-gammadeltaTCR antibody was added to restrict sorting to alphabetaTCR-expressing T cells. In roughly six donors, the dominant CD3+CD56+NKG2C+ clonotypes were among the top 10 CD8+ clonotypes and accounted for roughly 1.0-7.5% of CD8+ T cells. Those dominant clonotypes were again the most abundant among CD3+CD56-NKG2C+ cells in a handful of donors, at about 25-60.1%. Whether the expanded NKG2C-expressing T cell clones were specific for HCMV antigens remained unclear. All eight donors whose samples were sequenced were randomly selected healthy volunteers, three of them men and five women. HCMV serostatus was determined by detecting HCMV-specific IgG in serum with a commercial ELISA kit. For several donors, unsorted PBMC were also used to sequence bulk peripheral blood T-cell repertoires. MIGEC was used to demultiplex reads and group reads by UMI, and MiTCR was used to assemble and quantify clonotypes. To remove erroneous sequences, TCR cDNA sequences were retained only when supported by two or more reads. Downstream repertoire analysis used the tcR package, and clonotypes were matched across fractions by CDR3 nucleotide sequence plus V segment. VDJmatch was used to annotate antigen specificity against VDJdb, with one amino acid substitution in CDR3 permitted.

Sequences were obtained from PBMCs. The rearrangement combines TRBV7-9 with TRBJ2-5; TRBD1 is perhaps the D gene, given 6 matching bases. This clonotype originated in a woman under 30 in good health. CDR3 loop: CASSVGQLQETQYF. The nucleotides are TGTGCCAGCAGCGTAGGACAGCTTCAAGAGACCCAGTACTTC.